The clone carrying this T cell receptor (beta chain) was observed many times. The CDR3 length is 13 residues. V was clipped by 3 bases and J by 1 base, with 6 bases between them. These data originate in a study of neurological immune-mediated disorders. The cDNA came from 5'RACE with 10-nucleotide random UMIs. Whenever a sequencing run was performed, it yielded over 170 million TCR-beta sequences from 15-18 subjects. MiXCR was run by TCRdb on the 5' RACE reads, yielding one entry per CDR3 protein. Found here are more than 40,000 distinct CDR3 sequences, roughly an eighth of them singletons; the top ten hold approximately 10%. Sample time point: longitudinal time-point 3. Unsorted libraries used 2 million PBMCs kept at -80 degrees C.

The sample consisted of PBMCs. This chain connects TRBV12-3 or TRBV12-4 to TRBJ1-1; D uncertain. The TCR sequence derives from a male donor with HTLV-1-associated myelopathy (HAM/TSP). CDR3 protein: CASSLEGNTEAFF. The CDR3 DNA follows: TGTGCCAGCAGTTTGGAGGGGAACACTGAAGCTTTCTTT.